The 27 T cell receptor beta chains in this list originate from one sample, sequenced in a study of blood T cell repertoires in COVID-19. Generated by immunoSEQ multiplex PCR, the TCRdb table keeps only in-frame clones and is missing some. The data hold 150,000 or so clones, with over 75% observed a single time. Sequences were obtained from PBMCs or T cells enriched from blood (not recorded which). The receptors derive from a woman in her forties or fifties who had recovered from COVID-19.

The V gene is TRBV3-1 (or the pseudogene TRBV3-2), the J gene TRBJ1-2; D is undetermined. Germline-derived CDR1 and CDR2 are LGHDT and YNNKEL (reference sequence). Deletions cut 1 base from V and 4 bases from J, with 7 bases between. The CDR3 has 13 amino acids. The CDR3 DNA reads as TGTGCCAGCAGCCAAGCGGGGATCTATGGCTACACCTTC. It translates to CASSQAGIYGYTF.

This rearrangement joins TRBV25-1 to TRBJ1-1, with 8 positions matching TRBD1. Per the germline V gene, CDR1 is MGHDK and CDR2 is SYGVNS. The CDR3 is 12 amino acids. Trimming removed 9 bases from V and 6 bases from J; junction bases left unmatched: 6. The CDR3 bases are TGTGCCAGTGGGACAGGCTACTCTGAAGCTTTCTTT. Its translation is CASGTGYSEAFF.

The V gene is TRBV3-1 (or the pseudogene TRBV3-2), the J gene TRBJ2-7; D may be TRBD2 (5 bases). The germline V gene encodes CDR1 LGHDT and CDR2 YNNKEL (reference sequence). Trimming stripped 1 base from V and 1 base from J, with 17 bases between. CDR3 length: 17 residues. The CDR3, as DNA: TGTGCCAGCAGCCAAGTCGCCGTGGGGAGCCGTTCCTACGAGCAGTACTTC. Its protein product is CASSQVAVGSRSYEQYF.

This chain joins TRBV12-3 or TRBV12-4 and TRBJ1-2; no clear D gene. The CDR3 totals 11 residues. V was trimmed by 5 bases and J by 8 bases, leaving 9 bases between them. CDR3 sequence: CASSTRSGYTF. DNA of the CDR3: TGTGCCAGCAGTACCCGGAGCGGCTACACCTTC.

The rearrangement joins TRBV5-8 to TRBJ1-5; 8 nucleotides align to TRBD1. V lost 2 bases, J lost 6 bases, and 10 bases stayed unmatched. The CDR3 has 16 amino acids. Per the germline V gene, CDR1 is SGHTS and CDR2 is YDEGEE. CDR3 sequence: CASSFRGRQGIQPQHF. CDR3 coding DNA: TGTGCCAGCAGCTTTAGGGGGCGACAGGGGATTCAGCCCCAGCATTTT.

The chain carries TRBV2 and TRBJ2-7, with TRBD2 as a possible D gene (6 bases). Trimming pared 0 bases from V and 6 bases from J, leaving 18 bases between. The CDR3 runs 16 residues. CDR1 and CDR2 from the germline V gene are SNHLY and FYNNEI. The CDR3 DNA reads as TGTGCCAGCAGTGAAGCAGTATTCGGGGGTACGTCCGAGCAGTACTTC. As protein: CASSEAVFGGTSEQYF.

The chain links TRBV5-4 to TRBJ1-1; TRBD1 agrees at 8 bases. The germline V gene encodes CDR1 SGHNT and CDR2 YYREEE (reference sequence). V shed 0 bases and J 3 bases; nucleotides not matched to a gene: 7. The CDR3 covers 16 residues. CDR3 coding DNA: TGTGCCAGCAGCTTGGGGACAGGGCCTAGTGACACTGAAGCTTTCTTT. Encoded protein: CASSLGTGPSDTEAFF.

This clone is a singleton in its sample. The chain carries TRBV10-3 and TRBJ1-1; perhaps TRBD1 as D (6 bases). Per germline, CDR1 ENHRY and CDR2 SYGVKD. This CDR3 spans 16 amino acids. V lost 3 bases, J lost 6 bases, and 20 bases lay in between. CDR3 residues: CAISDWSPPKGAEAFF. CDR3 coding DNA: TGTGCCATCAGTGATTGGTCACCCCCCAAGGGGGCTGAAGCTTTCTTT.

J is TRBJ2-3 and V is TRBV7-3, with D possibly matching TRBD1 (6 bases). Germline CDR1 is SGHTA and CDR2 is FQGTGA. This CDR3 region has 15 residues. V was pared by 1 base and J by 3 bases, with 11 bases between. This CDR3 is CASSLITGSTDTQYF. The DNA of the CDR3 is TGTGCCAGCAGCTTAATAACAGGGTCGACAGATACGCAGTATTTT.

In this sample, this clone turned up a few times. The genes are TRBV2 and TRBJ2-1; possibly TRBD1 for D (5 bases). This CDR3 comprises 14 residues. V was cut by 3 bases and J by 7 bases, with 13 bases left in between. The germline V gene encodes CDR1 SNHLY and CDR2 FYNNEI. CDR3 protein: CASSDGQGLNEQFF. Here the CDR3 DNA reads TGTGCCAGCAGTGATGGTCAGGGCTTGAATGAGCAGTTCTTC.

This rearrangement joins TRBV5-6 to TRBJ1-2; 9 bases are shared with TRBD1. The germline gives CDR1 SGHDT, CDR2 YYEEEE. The ends lost 4 bases at V and 8 bases at J; junction bases unmatched: 6. The CDR3 length is 13 residues. In DNA, the CDR3 is TGTGCCAGCAGCGGGGGACAGGGCGAGGGCTACACCTTC. Amino acids: CASSGGQGEGYTF.

This clone was seen only a few times. This CDR3 reads CASSPVYPEGETQYF. The CDR3 DNA reads as TGTGCCAGCTCACCAGTTTATCCGGAGGGGGAGACCCAGTACTTC. The V and J genes are TRBV18 and TRBJ2-5, with a possible D match to TRBD2 (6 bases). The germline V and J ends were trimmed by 2 bases and 5 bases, with 15 bases remaining between them. This CDR3 has 15 amino acids. CDR1 is KGHSH, CDR2 LQKENI, per germline. Full variable domain (outside the CDR3, taken from reference TRBV18 and TRBJ2-5): NAGVMQNPRHLVRRRGQEARLRCSPMKGHSHVYWYRQLPEEGLKFMVYLQKENIIDESGMPKERFSAEFPKEGPSILRIQQVVRGDSAAYFCASSPVYPEGETQYFGPGTRLLVL.

This chain links TRBV7-8 with TRBJ1-1; possibly TRBD1 for D (5 bases). V lost 2 bases and J 0 bases, leaving 16 bases between the germline ends. Looked up from germline, CDR1 is SGHVS and CDR2 is FQNEAQ. The CDR3 has 17 residues. The CDR3 loop reads CASSLTQIRGMNTEAFF. The DNA for the CDR3 is TGTGCCAGCAGCTTAACCCAAATTCGGGGGATGAACACTGAAGCTTTCTTT.

The V call is TRBV6-5, the J call TRBJ2-6; weak D call: TRBD1 (6 bases). From germline, CDR1 is MNHEY and CDR2 SVGAGI. Trimming removed 6 bases at V and 0 bases at J, with 9 bases between. The CDR3 is made up of 15 amino acids. CDR3 loop: CASRRQVSGANVLTF. The DNA for the CDR3 is TGTGCCAGCAGGAGACAGGTCTCTGGGGCCAACGTCCTGACTTTC.

In nucleotides, the CDR3 is TGTGCCAGCAGCTTGAGATCCGGGGGCACTGAAGCTTTCTTT. Translated: CASSLRSGGTEAFF. This rearrangement joins TRBV5-8 to TRBJ1-1; TRBD1 might be the D (5 bases). Per the germline V gene, CDR1 is SGHTS and CDR2 is YDEGEE. Trimming took off 1 base at V and 4 bases at J, with 11 bases between the two ends. This CDR3 region has 14 residues.

This rearrangement joins TRBV5-4 to TRBJ2-7; a possible D gene is TRBD2 (7 bases). The CDR3 consists of 16 residues. Germline V gene sequence: CDR1 SGHNT, CDR2 YYREEE (reference sequence). The V gene lost 3 bases and the J gene lost 0 bases, with 16 bases spanning the gap. The DNA for the CDR3 is TGTGCCAGCAGCTCTAGGGGGGGAGGGTTCTCCTACGAGCAGTACTTC. Residues: CASSSRGGGFSYEQYF.

This clone has a single count. This chain joins TRBV16 and TRBJ2-1; D is possibly TRBD2 (6 bases). Germline V gene lookup returns CDR1 KGHSY and CDR2 FQNENV. Trimming removed 1 base at V and 5 bases at J, with 18 bases between. This CDR3 contains 17 residues. The CDR3: CASSQLRSGPANNEQFF. DNA for the CDR3: TGTGCCAGCAGCCAATTGCGAAGCGGGCCTGCAAACAATGAGCAGTTCTTC.

The gene calls are TRBV25-1 and TRBJ1-2, with TRBD1 as a possible D gene (5 bases). This CDR3 comprises 15 residues. Trimming took 4 bases from V and 6 from J, leaving 18 bases between them. The germline V gene has CDR1 MGHDK and CDR2 SYGVNS. The CDR3 loop reads CASSAVSGIGNGYTF. CDR3 in DNA: TGTGCCAGCAGTGCCGTCTCAGGGATTGGCAATGGCTACACCTTC.

About this clone: The identical CDR3 is also encoded by other nucleotide sequences in the sample. The CDR3 loop reads CASSQDGRAGELFF. The CDR3 region has the DNA TGTGCCAGCAGCCAAGATGGCAGGGCCGGGGAGCTGTTTTTT. The chain is built from TRBV3-1 (or the pseudogene TRBV3-2) and TRBJ2-2; D is perhaps TRBD1 (5 bases). Per the germline V gene, CDR1 is LGHDT and CDR2 is YNNKEL (reference sequence). The V end was cut by 0 bases, the J end by 6 bases, with 8 bases between. The CDR3 runs 14 residues.

This clone was counted a single time. The chain links TRBV12-5 to TRBJ2-3; 7 nucleotides match TRBD1. The V gene end was trimmed by 7 bases and the J gene end by 6 bases; junction bases not matched to a gene: 13. Germline values: CDR1 LGHNT, CDR2 FRNRAP. This CDR3 comprises 15 residues. For the CDR3, the DNA is TGTGCTAGTGTCCCCGGGGACAGTTCATATGATACGCAGTATTTT. Translated, it gives CASVPGDSSYDTQYF.

The rearrangement uses TRBV7-2 and TRBJ2-1, with TRBD2 matching 10 bases. This CDR3 spans 15 amino acids. The V and J ends lost 3 bases and 7 bases, in that order; junction bases with no gene match: 6. Germline V CDR1 and CDR2: SGHTA, FQGNSA. CDR3 nucleotides: TGTGCCAGCAGCTTTGTGGCTAGCGGGAGTAATGAGCAGTTCTTC. Residues: CASSFVASGSNEQFF.

The chain links TRBV5-4 to TRBJ2-7, with 10 bases that match TRBD1. V trimming: 3 bases; J trimming: 6 bases; junction bases outside the gene matches: 6. The CDR3 extends over 14 amino acids. Germline V gene data show CDR1 as SGHNT and CDR2 as YYREEE (reference sequence). The CDR3: CASSWGQGNGEQYF. CDR3 sequence (DNA): TGTGCCAGCAGCTGGGGACAGGGGAACGGCGAGCAGTACTTC.

This clone was seen a handful of times. The gene calls are TRBV3-1 (or the pseudogene TRBV3-2) and TRBJ2-1; 8 nucleotides match TRBD2. The CDR3 extends over 16 amino acids. Germline CDR1 reads LGHDT; CDR2 reads YNNKEL (reference sequence). With V trimmed by 5 bases and J by 6 bases, 12 bases remained unmatched. Here the CDR3 reads CASSRDSGIRGNEQFF. The CDR3 DNA follows: TGTGCCAGCAGCAGGGATAGCGGGATAAGGGGCAATGAGCAGTTCTTC.

The chain joins TRBV3-1 (or the pseudogene TRBV3-2) to TRBJ1-1, with unresolved D. CDR1 and CDR2 (germline): LGHDT, YNNKEL (reference sequence). Trimming cost V 4 bases and J 3 bases, with 12 bases left between them. This CDR3 is built from 14 residues. DNA for the CDR3: TGTGCCAGCAGCCGAAAGAGGGCATACACTGAAGCTTTCTTT. This gives the protein CASSRKRAYTEAFF.

The chain combines TRBV28 with TRBJ1-5, with 9 bases matching TRBD1. The germline V gene has CDR1 MDHEN and CDR2 SYDVKM. V lost 6 bases, J lost 3 bases, and 9 bases stayed unmatched. The CDR3 covers 16 residues. CDR3 amino acids: CASSRPGQGYNQPQHF. CDR3 DNA: TGTGCCAGCAGCCGACCGGGACAGGGCTACAATCAGCCCCAGCATTTT.

As to this clone: The junction shows a germline mismatch at one end, possibly a read error. V gene TRBV6-5 combines with J gene TRBJ1-2; D uncertain. The V gene's germline CDR1 is MNHEY and CDR2 SVGAGI. The CDR3 runs 10 residues. The CDR3 reads CASGPVSPNF. CDR3 DNA: TGTGCCAGCGGGCCAGTTTCCCCCAACTTC.

The chain couples TRBV12-3 or TRBV12-4 to TRBJ1-2; D call uncertain. CDR3 size: 12 residues. Trimming removed 8 bases at V and 8 bases at J, with 15 bases between. This CDR3 is CASRRDNKGYTF. CDR3 coding DNA: TGTGCCAGCCGACGAGACAATAAGGGCTACACCTTC.